Sequencing of this TCR beta chain was carried out in a study of blood T cell repertoires in COVID-19. About the research overall: Some COVID-19 samples were acute and others convalescent; all came from the United States, Italy and Spain.

Per the original methods: Estimated nucleated cell counts came from reference gene primer amplification. Only in-frame clones appear in the TCRdb table, and some are missing; sequencing was by immunoSEQ multiplex PCR. The D gene and trimming were derived from the DNA, and the V and J assignments and clone size from that table. The table includes about 210,000 clones, 80% to 85% detected once. This CDR3 is 11 amino acids long. Trimming took 3 bases from V and 6 from J, leaving 6 bases between them. Per germline, CDR1 SGHAT and CDR2 FQNNGV. Sequencing used peripheral blood. This receptor was identified in a woman aged 70-85 years with COVID-19, enrolled during active disease. The rearrangement links TRBV11-2 to TRBJ2-7; D is possibly TRBD2 (6 bases). The chain's CDR3 is CASSLRGEQYF. CDR3 in DNA: TGTGCCAGCAGCTTGCGGGGCGAGCAGTACTTC.